This section outlines one TCR beta chain sequence together with its context. The target antigen is unknown. This CDR3 is 12 amino acids long. Germline assignment: CDR1 LNHDA and CDR2 SQIVND (reference sequence). V was pared by 3 bases and J by 4 bases, with 7 bases between. This entry comes from a study of OX40 agonist ivuxolimab in advanced cancers. Overall study findings and caveats: The CD4+ and CD8+ T cells in the blood had expanded clonally by week 6 at 0.1 to 3.0 mg/kg.

Measured with immunoSEQ multiplex PCR; TCRdb has only the in-frame clones, and not every one. The table records about 31,000 clones, 82% of them present only once. Autoimmune disease history or systemic immunosuppression disqualified patients. The clonotype was recovered from an adult with an advanced solid tumor such as melanoma, head and neck, liver or kidney cancer. V usage is TRBV19 and J usage is TRBJ2-7; D ambiguous. The source was CD4+ or CD8+ T cells sorted from blood, collected in a trial of the OX40 agonist ivuxolimab. The CDR3 loop reads CASSMVGYEQYF. The DNA of the CDR3 is TGTGCCAGTAGTATGGTGGGTTACGAGCAGTACTTC.